The rows below give T cell receptor beta chains drawn from one sample of a study of cytomegalovirus exposure and HLA in healthy donors. Profiled with immunoSEQ multiplex PCR; TCRdb holds only in-frame clones, not every one. The data show about 160,000 clones, 60% to 85% seen once. Sequenced material: PBMCs. These receptors originate from a man in his fifties in good health and CMV-seropositive. Both conserved end residues are part of each CDR3. Fields, in order: D gene, V gene, J gene, clone size, CDR3 DNA, CDR3 protein. The D gene is left open where the match is weak. Not all rows give a size; the values are once, few, many and, for expanded clones, a class.

d_call: -; v_call: TRBV11-1; j_call: TRBJ2-1; clone_size: -; cdr3_nt: TGTGCCAGCAGCCCACCAGACAATGAGCAGTTCTTC; cdr3_aa: CASSPPDNEQFF
d_call: -; v_call: TRBV5-4; j_call: TRBJ2-7; clone_size: -; cdr3_nt: TGTGCCAGCAGCTTGGATGTTTTATACGAGCAGTACTTC; cdr3_aa: CASSLDVLYEQYF
d_call: -; v_call: TRBV7-3; j_call: TRBJ1-1; clone_size: -; cdr3_nt: TGTGCCAGCAGCTCAAGGCGGGGGCCGGTGGCTGAAGCTTTCTTT; cdr3_aa: CASSSRRGPVAEAFF
d_call: TRBD1; v_call: TRBV19; j_call: TRBJ1-6; clone_size: -; cdr3_nt: TGTGCCAGTAGTAACAGGGGCCGGAATTCACCCCTCCACTTT; cdr3_aa: CASSNRGRNSPLHF
d_call: -; v_call: TRBV11-3; j_call: TRBJ2-3; clone_size: few; cdr3_nt: TGTGCCAGCAGCTTAGCGTACGGTCAAAGCACAGATACGCAGTATTTT; cdr3_aa: CASSLAYGQSTDTQYF
d_call: TRBD2; v_call: TRBV5-1; j_call: TRBJ2-7; clone_size: -; cdr3_nt: TGCGCCAGCAGTGGCACTAGCGGGAGTGGCGAGCAGTACTTC; cdr3_aa: CASSGTSGSGEQYF
d_call: TRBD2; v_call: TRBV29-1; j_call: TRBJ2-3; clone_size: once; cdr3_nt: TGCAGCGTTACCGGACTAGCGGGAGGAGTAGATACGCAGTATTTT; cdr3_aa: CSVTGLAGGVDTQYF
d_call: TRBD1; v_call: TRBV5-5; j_call: TRBJ2-5; clone_size: few; cdr3_nt: TGTGCCAGCAGCTGGGGACAGGGTCGGGGACAAGAGACCCAGTACTTC; cdr3_aa: CASSWGQGRGQETQYF
d_call: -; v_call: TRBV5-1; j_call: TRBJ2-1; clone_size: -; cdr3_nt: TGCGCCAGCAGCTTGGGCGCGGCGCAGGGATACAATGAGCAGTTCTTC; cdr3_aa: CASSLGAAQGYNEQFF
d_call: TRBD1; v_call: TRBV7-6; j_call: TRBJ2-7; clone_size: -; cdr3_nt: TGTGCCAGCAGCTTACGGGACAGCCAATACGAGCAGTACTTC; cdr3_aa: CASSLRDSQYEQYF
d_call: -; v_call: TRBV25-1; j_call: TRBJ1-3; clone_size: -; cdr3_nt: TGTGCCAGCAGTGGGTTCGACAGGAAAGGAAACACCATATATTTT; cdr3_aa: CASSGFDRKGNTIYF
d_call: -; v_call: TRBV28; j_call: TRBJ2-1; clone_size: -; cdr3_nt: TGTGCCAGCCAACCCGGAGGGAGTGGAAGATATGAGCAGTTCTTC; cdr3_aa: CASQPGGSGRYEQFF
d_call: -; v_call: TRBV5-1; j_call: TRBJ1-4; clone_size: -; cdr3_nt: TGCGCCAGCAGCTCTACAGGGACAACTAATGAAAAACTGTTTTTT; cdr3_aa: CASSSTGTTNEKLFF